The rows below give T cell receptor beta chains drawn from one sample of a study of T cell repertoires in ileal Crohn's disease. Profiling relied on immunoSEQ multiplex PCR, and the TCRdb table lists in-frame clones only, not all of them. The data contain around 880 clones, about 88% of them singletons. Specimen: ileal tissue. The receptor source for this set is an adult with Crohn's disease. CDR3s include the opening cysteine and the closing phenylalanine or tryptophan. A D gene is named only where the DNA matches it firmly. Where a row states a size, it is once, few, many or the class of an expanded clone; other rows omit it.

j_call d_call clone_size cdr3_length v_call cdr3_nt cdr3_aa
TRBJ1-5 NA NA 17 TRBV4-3 TGCGCCAGCAGCCAAGAATTTTCCGAACCCGGCGGCCAGCCCCAGCATTTT CASSQEFSEPGGQPQHF
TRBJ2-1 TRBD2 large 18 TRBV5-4 TGTGCCAGCAGCGATGGGACTAGCGGGGCAAGCTCCTACAATGAGCAGTTCTTC CASSDGTSGASSYNEQFF
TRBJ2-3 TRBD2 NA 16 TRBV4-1 TGCGCCAGCAGCCAAACACTAGCGACTAGCACAGATACGCAGTATTTT CASSQTLATSTDTQYF
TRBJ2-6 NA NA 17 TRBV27 TGTGCCAGCAGTTTATTGGGGCCCCTCTCTGGGGCCAACGTCCTGACTTTC CASSLLGPLSGANVLTF
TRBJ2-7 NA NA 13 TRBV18 TGTGCCAGCTCACCGGGTCTAGCCTACGAGCAGTACTTC CASSPGLAYEQYF
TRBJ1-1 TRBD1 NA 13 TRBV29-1 TGCAGCGTTTACGGTAGACAGGGAGGTCTAACTTTCTTT CSVYGRQGGLTFF
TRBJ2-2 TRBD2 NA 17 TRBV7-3 TGTGCCAGCAGCTTAATGGGAGCGGGAGCACTCACCGGGGAGCTGTTTTTT CASSLMGAGALTGELFF
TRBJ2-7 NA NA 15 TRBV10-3 TGTGCCATCAGTGAGCCGGCACAGCACTCCTACGAGCAGTACTTC CAISEPAQHSYEQYF
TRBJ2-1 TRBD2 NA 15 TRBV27 TGTGCCAGCAGTTCCCTAGCGGGAGCTTACAATGAGCAGTTCTTC CASSSLAGAYNEQFF
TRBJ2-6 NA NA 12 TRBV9 TGTGCCAGCAGAGACAGGGCCAACGTCCTGACTTTC CASRDRANVLTF
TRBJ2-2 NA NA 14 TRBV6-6 TGTGCCAGCAGCTTTCAACAGGGAGCCGGGGAGCTGTTTTTT CASSFQQGAGELFF
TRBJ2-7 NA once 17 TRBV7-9 TGTGCCAGCAGCTTAGGTGGGGGGGCTCTGTGGGGTTACGAGCAGTACTTC CASSLGGGALWGYEQYF
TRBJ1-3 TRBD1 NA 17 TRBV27 TGTGCCAGCAGTTTAGTGTTTGGACAGGGGGCTGGAAACACCATATATTTT CASSLVFGQGAGNTIYF
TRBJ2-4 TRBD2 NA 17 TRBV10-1 TGCGCCAGCAGTGAGAAGGCGGGAGGAAAGGACGGAAACATTCAGTACTTC CASSEKAGGKDGNIQYF
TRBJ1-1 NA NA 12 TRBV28 TGTGCCAGCAGTTCATCGTGGCAGGAAGCTTTCTTT CASSSSWQEAFF
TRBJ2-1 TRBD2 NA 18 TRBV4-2 TGTGCCAGCAGCGATGGGACTAGCGGGGCAAGCTCCTACAATGAGCAGTTCTTC CASSDGTSGASSYNEQFF
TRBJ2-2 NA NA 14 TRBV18 TGTGCCAGCTCACCGTGGGCCTCCCAAGGGGAGCTGTTTTTT CASSPWASQGELFF
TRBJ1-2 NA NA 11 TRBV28 TGTGCCAGCAGCCAGGGGTTTGGCTACACCTTC CASSQGFGYTF
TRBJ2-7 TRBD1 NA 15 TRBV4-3 TGCGCCAGCAGCCAAGAGAGTACAGGGGACTACGAGCAGTACTTC CASSQESTGDYEQYF
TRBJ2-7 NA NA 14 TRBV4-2 TGTGCCAGCAGCCAAGATCCCCTTCGAGGGGAGCAGTACTTC CASSQDPLRGEQYF
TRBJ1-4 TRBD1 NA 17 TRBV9 TGTGCCAGCAGCGCGGGACAGCTTCGAACAACTAATGAAAAACTGTTTTTT CASSAGQLRTTNEKLFF
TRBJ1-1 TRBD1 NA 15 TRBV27 TGTGCCAGCAGCCCCCCCGGGACAGGCGGGACTGAAGCTTTCTTT CASSPPGTGGTEAFF
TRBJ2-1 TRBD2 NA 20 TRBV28 TGTGCCAGCAGTTCCCCGGGACTAGCGGGAGGGCCCCGGATCTCCAATGAGCAGTTCTTC CASSSPGLAGGPRISNEQFF
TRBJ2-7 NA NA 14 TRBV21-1 TGTGCCAGCAGCCTAGGACATTGGTCCTACGAGCAGTACTTC CASSLGHWSYEQYF
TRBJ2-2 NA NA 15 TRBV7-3 TGTGCCAGCAGCTCCCGGTTAGGAGGGACCGGGGAGCTGTTTTTT CASSSRLGGTGELFF
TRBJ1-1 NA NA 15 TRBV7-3 TGTGCCAGCAGCTTAAATGCAGGGCTCAACACTGAAGCTTTCTTT CASSLNAGLNTEAFF
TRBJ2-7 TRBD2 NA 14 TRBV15 TGTGCCACCAGCAGTAGCGGGAGGCCTTGGGAGCAGTACTTC CATSSSGRPWEQYF
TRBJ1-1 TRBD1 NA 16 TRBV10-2 TGCGCCAGCGTCGGGACAGGGGGCTTTTCGAACACTGAAGCTTTCTTT CASVGTGGFSNTEAFF
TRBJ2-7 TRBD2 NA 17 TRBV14 TGTGCCAGCAGCCCTCTCCAGACTAGCGGGCGCTCCTACGAGCAGTACTTC CASSPLQTSGRSYEQYF
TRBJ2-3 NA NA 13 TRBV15 TGTGCCACCAGCAGGGGAGCCGAAGATACGCAGTATTTT CATSRGAEDTQYF
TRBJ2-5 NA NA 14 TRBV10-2 TGCGCCAGCAGTGAGATGGGCCTGGGTTACCCCCAGTACTTC CASSEMGLGYPQYF
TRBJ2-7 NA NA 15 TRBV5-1 TGCGCCAGCAGCTTGGACGCCGGAGGAATCTACGAGCAGTACTTC CASSLDAGGIYEQYF
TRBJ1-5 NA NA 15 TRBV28 TGTGCCAGCAGTTTCCCAACAGGGTTACTACAGCCCCAGCATTTT CASSFPTGLLQPQHF
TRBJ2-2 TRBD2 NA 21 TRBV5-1 TGCGCCAGCAGCTTGGGGGGAAGACTAGCGGGAGCCAGTAGTTTGACCGGGGAGCTGTTTTTT CASSLGGRLAGASSLTGELFF
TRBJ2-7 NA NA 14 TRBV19 TGTGCCAGTAGTATAATTAGCGGATCCTACGAGCAGTACTTC CASSIISGSYEQYF
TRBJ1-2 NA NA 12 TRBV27 TGTGCCAGCAGTAAAGGCGAGGGTGGTTACACCTTC CASSKGEGGYTF
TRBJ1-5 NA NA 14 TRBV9 TGTGCCAGCAGCGTAGTTCTCTGCAATCAGCCCCAGCATTTT CASSVVLCNQPQHF
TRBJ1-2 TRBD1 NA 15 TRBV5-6 TGTGCCAGCAGCCCGGACAGGGGGGCCCTCTATGGCTACACCTTC CASSPDRGALYGYTF
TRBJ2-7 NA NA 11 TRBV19 TGTGCCACATCCCCCGGCTACGAGCAGTACTTC CATSPGYEQYF
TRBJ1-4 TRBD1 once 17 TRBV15 TGTGCCACCAGCAGAGTCGGACAGGGCGTAGCTAATGAAAAACTGTTTTTT CATSRVGQGVANEKLFF
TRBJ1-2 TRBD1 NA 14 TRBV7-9 TGTGCCAGCAGCTTAACAGGGGCTAACTATGGCTACACCTTC CASSLTGANYGYTF
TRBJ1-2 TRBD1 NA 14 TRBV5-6 TGTGCCAGCAACCCTTTGGAGGACAGGGTTGGCTACACCTTC CASNPLEDRVGYTF
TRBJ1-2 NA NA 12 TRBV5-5 TGTGCCAGCAGCCGCCGGGACAAGGAGTACACCTTC CASSRRDKEYTF
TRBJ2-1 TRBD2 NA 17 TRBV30 TGTGCCTGGAGTGTATGGGTGACTAGCGGGAGTGTCTATGAGCAGTTCTTC CAWSVWVTSGSVYEQFF